The entry that follows covers one T cell receptor (beta chain) sequence. Its antigen is not identified. This sample is part of a study of T cell responses to AZD1222 COVID-19 vaccine. Profiling relied on immunoSEQ multiplex PCR, and the TCRdb table lists in-frame clones only, not all of them. The table records more than 95,000 clones, around 90% of them present only once. General study points: A reported finding is that nearly half of spike-specific TCRs target unmutated variant regions.

CDR1 and CDR2 from the germline V gene are LNHNV and YYDKDF (reference sequence). CDR3 length: 21 residues. The V end was cut by 0 bases, the J end by 0 bases, with 24 bases between. This material consisted of peripheral blood, taken on day 0 of AZD1222 vaccination. This receptor was obtained from an adult in good health. The genes are TRBV15 and TRBJ1-5; the D gene is possibly TRBD1 (6 bases). CDR3 in DNA: TGTGCCACCAGCAGAGATAGCGGGACACGAAGCGTGTCCTATAGCAATCAGCCCCAGCATTTT. As protein: CATSRDSGTRSVSYSNQPQHF. Complete variable domain (other parts from reference TRBV15 and TRBJ1-5): DAMVIQNPRYQVTQFGKPVTLSCSQTLNHNVMYWYQQKSSQAPKLLFHYYDKDFNNEADTPDNFQSRRPNTSFCFLDIRSPGLGDTAMYLCATSRDSGTRSVSYSNQPQHFGDGTRLSIL.